This TCR beta chain was retrieved from a study of shared clonotypes between healthy human individuals. On the study more broadly: For every donor, three CD4 naive, three CD4 memory, two CD8 naive and one CD8 memory plates were used. Overall study findings and caveats: Larger estimated richness was generally seen in naive subsets than in memory subsets.

CD8 cells regarded as naive lacked CD45RO, were positively chosen for CCR7, and omitted terminally differentiated effector memory CD45RA+ cells. Tens of thousands of T cell genomes (approximately 210 ng DNA) went into each sorted-subset replicate. The assay was immunoSEQ multiplex PCR, and TCRdb's table has in-frame clones only and misses some. The sample yields 1.5 million to 2.5 million clones, about 95% seen once. Details on this clone: Its antigen is undetermined.

The sequence was obtained from a man aged 18-30 years in good health. Material for sequencing was naive CD8+ T cells sorted from blood.

This chain's CDR3 is CASSVSVGQPYEQYF. In DNA form, the CDR3 reads TGTGCCAGCAGTGTAAGTGTGGGACAGCCCTACGAGCAGTACTTC. The rearrangement uses TRBV27 and TRBJ2-7, with 7 nucleotides matching TRBD1. Germline CDR1 MNHEY, CDR2 SMNVEV (reference sequence). The CDR3 covers 15 residues. V gave up 5 bases and J gave up 2 bases; unmatched junction bases: 9.